A selection of T cell receptor beta chains follows, all from one sample in a study of T cells in Graves' hyperthyroidism and ophthalmopathy. MiXCR, run by TCRdb on the multiplex PCR reads, gives a single entry per CDR3 protein. This table holds about 130,000 distinct CDR3 sequences, around 20% found once. The material sequenced was blood. The receptor set was obtained from a woman aged 50 to 60 with Graves' hyperthyroidism that later progressed to Graves' ophthalmopathy. Both conserved end residues are trimmed from each CDR3. A D gene is named only where the DNA matches it firmly.

V gene	D gene	J gene	CDR3 protein
TRBV28	TRBD2	TRBJ2-7	ASLGRETDEQY
TRBV6-1	.	TRBJ1-3	ASSERLWGGGNTIY
TRBV12-3/TRBV12-4	.	TRBJ2-3	ASSPQSTDTQY
TRBV18	.	TRBJ1-5	ASSPEGGNQPQH
TRBV18	.	TRBJ2-1	ASSPSASSYNEQF
TRBV15	.	TRBJ1-2	ATSRDKGGGYT
TRBV28	.	TRBJ2-7	ATPDGSYEQY
TRBV20-1	TRBD1	TRBJ1-2	SASHIPRGLNHYGYT
TRBV18	.	TRBJ1-1	ASSPRSGRTEAF
TRBV12-3/TRBV12-4	.	TRBJ1-2	ASRTTGLGGYT
TRBV14	TRBD2	TRBJ2-5	ASSRRRGLAGQTQY
TRBV6-2/TRBV6-3	.	TRBJ2-6	ASRPGVGANVLT
TRBV15	TRBD1	TRBJ2-5	ATSRGDRGYQETQY
TRBV14	.	TRBJ2-1	ASSQELRGNEQF
TRBV10-3	.	TRBJ1-1	AISGGKSEAF
TRBV19	.	TRBJ2-5	ASSRRDPPGETQY
TRBV7-8	TRBD1	TRBJ1-5	ASSSGTGENQPQH
TRBV12-3/TRBV12-4	TRBD1	TRBJ1-1	ASSSRKQGESSEAF
TRBV19	.	TRBJ2-2	ASKFEPAGELF
TRBV18	.	TRBJ2-3	ASSTGVNTDTQY